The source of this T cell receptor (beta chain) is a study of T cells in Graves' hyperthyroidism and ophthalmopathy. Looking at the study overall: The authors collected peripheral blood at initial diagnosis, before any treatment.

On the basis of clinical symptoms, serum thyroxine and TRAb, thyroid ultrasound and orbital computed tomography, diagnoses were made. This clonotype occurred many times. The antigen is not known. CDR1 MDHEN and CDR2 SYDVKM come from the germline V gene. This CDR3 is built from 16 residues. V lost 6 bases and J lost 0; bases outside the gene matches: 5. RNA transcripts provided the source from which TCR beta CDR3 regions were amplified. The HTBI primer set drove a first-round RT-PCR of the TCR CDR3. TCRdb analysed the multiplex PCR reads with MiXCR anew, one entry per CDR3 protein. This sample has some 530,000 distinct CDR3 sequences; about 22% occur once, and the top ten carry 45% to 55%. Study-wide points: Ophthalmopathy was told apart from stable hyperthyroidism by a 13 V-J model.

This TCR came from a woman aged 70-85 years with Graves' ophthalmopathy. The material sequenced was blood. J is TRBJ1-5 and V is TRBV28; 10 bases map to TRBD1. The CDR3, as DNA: TGTGCCAGCAGAGGACAGGGGGATTATAGCAATCAGCCCCAGCATTTT. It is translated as CASRGQGDYSNQPQHF.